This T cell receptor (beta chain) was documented in a study of control samples from healthy donors and cancer patients. Some clones are missing from TCRdb's copy, which holds only in-frame ones; the method was immunoSEQ multiplex PCR. The data show about 94,000 clones, approximately 90% seen once. The sample was blood. This clonotype was sampled from a woman between 18 and 29 years old in good health.

The CDR3 nucleotides are TGTGCCAGCAGCTACAGAGCGGGTCAAGATACGCAGTATTTT. This gives the protein CASSYRAGQDTQYF. V is TRBV7-8 and J is TRBJ2-3, with a tentative D call TRBD2 (6 bases). Deletions cut 4 bases from V and 5 bases from J, with 13 bases between. This CDR3 is 14 amino acids long. Germline CDR1 and CDR2: SGHVS and FQNEAQ.